This T cell receptor beta chain is from a study of blood T cell repertoires in COVID-19. Study summary: Acute and convalescent COVID-19 samples came from the United States, Italy and Spain.

Original handling: Estimated nucleated cell counts came from reference gene primer amplification. Generated by immunoSEQ multiplex PCR, the TCRdb table keeps only in-frame clones and is missing some. The V and J calls and the clone size are those of that table, but D and trimming were determined from the DNA. The sample lists 95,000 to 150,000 clones, approximately 81% occurring once. Trimming removed 2 bases at V and 3 bases at J, with 7 bases between. The CDR3 extends over 14 amino acids. Germline values: CDR1 SEHNR, CDR2 FQNEAQ (reference sequence). This sequence originates from a man aged 60 to 69 with acute or convalescent COVID-19. What was sequenced was peripheral blood. The chain joins TRBV7-9 to TRBJ1-4; D remains ambiguous. In DNA form, the CDR3 reads TGTGCCAGCAGCTTAACAGCGGCTAATGAAAAACTGTTTTTT. Its protein product is CASSLTAANEKLFF.